One and the same sample provided the 15 T cell receptor beta chains below, sequenced in a study of CXCR3-negative and CXCR3-positive naive CD8 T cells. UMI-labeled 5' RACE yielded the TRB cDNA libraries. TCRdb re-analyzed the 5' RACE reads; it lists each CDR3 protein once, without DNA. Recorded for this sample: about 24,000 distinct CDR3 sequences. Sequencing was performed on naive CXCR3- CD8+ T cells from blood. Subset noted: CD45RO-CCR7+CD27+CD95- naive CD8+ T cells lacking CXCR3 (TNR3-). The source of these receptors is a human donor in good health. Some clones in this sample may be carry-over from other donors' samples.

The chain uses TRBV14 and TRBJ2-4. CDR3 length equals 16 residues. The germline V gene has CDR1 SGHDN and CDR2 FVKESK. This chain's CDR3 is CASSQSRSSAKNIQYF.

The chain links TRBV7-2 to TRBJ1-2. Germline V gene lookup returns CDR1 SGHTA and CDR2 FQGNSA. CDR3 size: 14 residues. The chain's CDR3 is CASSLTQSPYGYTF.

J is TRBJ2-2 and V is TRBV29-1. The CDR3 is 14 amino acids. Germline V lookup: CDR1 SQVTM, CDR2 ANQGSEA. The CDR3 here is CSVEDGMNTGELFF.

The rearrangement links TRBV29-1 to TRBJ2-1; checking the TCRdb D call of TRBD1 is not possible without DNA. The CDR3 has 15 amino acids. Germline CDR1 reads SQVTM; CDR2 reads ANQGSEA. The CDR3 spells CSVVGGPDSYNEQFF.

The genes are TRBV29-1 and TRBJ2-1; the TCRdb D gene call, TRBD2, has no DNA to confirm it. Per the germline V gene, CDR1 is SQVTM and CDR2 is ANQGSEA. This CDR3 spans 12 amino acids. The CDR3 loop reads CSVVGGAPGEFF.

The V gene is TRBV5-1, the J gene TRBJ2-1. The germline gives CDR1 SGHRS, CDR2 YFSETQ. CDR3 length equals 15 residues. The CDR3: CASGSAGGSYNEQFF.

The genes are TRBV28 and TRBJ2-7; there is no DNA to check the TCRdb D call of TRBD1. The CDR3 length is 13 residues. CDR1 is MDHEN and CDR2 is SYDVKM in the germline V gene. The CDR3 reads CASSSSGSYEQYF.

The chain combines TRBV9 with TRBJ2-7; TCRdb names TRBD2, which stays unverified in the absence of DNA. Germline V gene lookup returns CDR1 SGDLS and CDR2 YYNGEE. CDR3 length: 14 amino acids. The CDR3 sequence: CASSVGGGTDEQYF.

The V and J genes are TRBV7-9 and TRBJ1-1; TCRdb indicates TRBD1, and absent DNA this call remains unverified. The CDR3 totals 16 residues. The germline V gene encodes CDR1 SEHNR and CDR2 FQNEAQ (reference sequence). CDR3 sequence reads: CASSLMDRGLGTEAFF. Supplemented by reference TRBV7-9 and TRBJ1-1, the full variable domain reads DTGVSQNPRHKITKRGQNVTFRCDPISEHNRLYWYRQTLGQGPEFLTYFQNEAQLEKSRLLSDRFSAERPKGSFSTLEIQRTEQGDSAMYLCASSLMDRGLGTEAFFGQGTRLTVV.

The chain links TRBV12-3 or TRBV12-4 to TRBJ2-7. This CDR3 spans 11 amino acids. CDR3 in amino acids: CASSPGHEQYF.

This chain joins TRBV5-6 and TRBJ2-7. The CDR3 totals 11 residues. Germline CDR1 SGHDT, CDR2 YYEEEE. The CDR3: CASSPYYEQYF. The whole variable domain, remainder taken from reference TRBV5-6 and TRBJ2-7, is DAGVTQSPTHLIKTRGQQVTLRCSPKSGHDTVSWYQQALGQGPQFIFQYYEEEERQRGNFPDRFSGHQFPNYSSELNVNALLLGDSALYLCASSPYYEQYFGPGTRLTVT.

The CDR3 sequence: CASSVQSGAPYNEQFF. The rearrangement links TRBV9 to TRBJ2-1. The CDR3 is 16 amino acids. CDR1 is SGDLS and CDR2 is YYNGEE in the germline V gene.

This chain connects TRBV29-1 to TRBJ2-1. The CDR3 runs 13 residues. Per germline, CDR1 SQVTM and CDR2 ANQGSEA. CDR3 residues: CSVERSSYNEQFF.

V gene TRBV20-1 combines with J gene TRBJ1-1; the TCRdb call, TRBD1, lacks DNA for checking. Germline V gene data show CDR1 as DFQATT and CDR2 as SNEGSKA (reference sequence). CDR3 length: 17 amino acids. The CDR3 region is CSARDFGTGDRNTEAFF.

The V call is TRBV29-1, the J call TRBJ2-7. Germline V gene lookup returns CDR1 SQVTM and CDR2 ANQGSEA. CDR3 length: 13 amino acids. CDR3 amino acids: CSVNQPSSYEQYF.